Below, 24 T cell receptor beta chains from the same sample are listed, as sequenced in a study of T cell responses to AZD1222 COVID-19 vaccine. Libraries were prepared by immunoSEQ multiplex PCR; TCRdb keeps only in-frame clonotypes and omits some of them. This sample has 200,000 to 300,000 clones, with approximately 93% found just once. Sample: peripheral blood, taken on day 0 of AZD1222 vaccination. These receptors were collected from an adult in good health.

CDR3 DNA sequence: TGTGCCAGCAGCGAAAAAGGGTACGTCACCGGGGAGCTGTTTTTT. Translated: CASSEKGYVTGELFF. The V gene is TRBV27, the J gene TRBJ2-2; D not certain. The V gene lost 6 bases and the J gene lost 4 bases, with 15 bases spanning the gap. Germline-derived CDR1 and CDR2 are MNHEY and SMNVEV (reference sequence). This CDR3 contains 15 residues.

The chain recombines TRBV11-2 with TRBJ1-1; D uncertain. CDR1 SGHAT and CDR2 FQNNGV come from the germline V gene. CDR3 size: 14 residues. V lost 3 bases and J lost 6, with 14 bases in between. Here the CDR3 reads CASSFYGEGAEAFF. The CDR3 bases are TGTGCCAGCAGCTTCTACGGGGAAGGAGCTGAAGCTTTCTTT. Filled out from reference TRBV11-2 and TRBJ1-1, the complete variable domain reads EAGVAQSPRYKIIEKRQSVAFWCNPISGHATLYWYQQILGQGPKLLIQFQNNGVVDDSQLPKDRFSAERLKGVDSTLKIQPAKLEDSAVYLCASSFYGEGAEAFFGQGTRLTVV.

J is TRBJ2-7 and V is TRBV5-1; D is possibly TRBD1 (6 bases). Trimming removed 0 bases at V and 4 bases at J, with 11 bases between. The CDR3 contains 14 residues. The germline CDR1 and CDR2 sequences are SGHRS and YFSETQ. As DNA, the CDR3 is TGCGCCAGCAGCTTGGCAGGGGTCGGGTACGAGCAGTACTTC. Translated, it gives CASSLAGVGYEQYF.

This chain links TRBV19 with TRBJ2-7; 9 bases match TRBD1. Germline values: CDR1 LNHDA, CDR2 SQIVND (reference sequence). Losses at the gene ends were 8 bases for V and 3 bases for J; bases not matched to a gene: 11. The CDR3 length is 15 residues. CDR3 DNA: TGTGCCAGTCATCGGCCGGGACAGGGAATCTACGAGCAGTACTTC. It codes for CASHRPGQGIYEQYF.

The chain joins TRBV7-9 to TRBJ1-5; D not certain. Per the germline V gene, CDR1 is SEHNR and CDR2 is FQNEAQ (reference sequence). The CDR3 runs 12 residues. With 2 bases removed from V and 7 bases from J, the gap between germline ends came to 6 bases. The CDR3 DNA reads as TGTGCCAGCAGCTTATTATTGCAGCCCCAGCATTTT. Its translation: CASSLLLQPQHF.

The chain has TRBV9 and TRBJ2-7; TRBD1 aligns across 7 bases. The germline V gene encodes CDR1 SGDLS and CDR2 YYNGEE. This CDR3 has 14 residues. Germline trimming cut 4 bases from V and 5 bases from J; bases unmatched to any gene: 9. The CDR3 nucleotides read TGTGCCAGCAGCCGGGGACCGCAGGGGGACGAGCAGTACTTC. Its translation: CASSRGPQGDEQYF. Drawing the rest from reference TRBV9 and TRBJ2-7, the complete variable domain is DSGVTQTPKHLITATGQRVTLRCSPRSGDLSVYWYQQSLDQGLQFLIQYYNGEERAKGNILERFSAQQFPDLHSELNLSSLELGDSALYFCASSRGPQGDEQYFGPGTRLTVT.

V gene TRBV3-1 (or the pseudogene TRBV3-2) combines with J gene TRBJ1-2, with D perhaps TRBD1 (6 bases). V was shortened by 1 base and J by 5 bases, with 17 bases between the two germline ends. From germline, CDR1 is LGHDT and CDR2 YNNKEL (reference sequence). This CDR3 has 16 amino acids. CDR3 DNA: TGTGCCAGCAGCCAAGCCGGGAGGGGGGAACGGTATGGCTACACCTTC. Its protein product is CASSQAGRGERYGYTF.

The V and J genes are TRBV5-1 and TRBJ2-3, with a possible D match to TRBD2 (6 bases). Germline assignment: CDR1 SGHRS and CDR2 YFSETQ. CDR3 length equals 14 residues. The V and J ends lost 9 bases and 1 base respectively, with 15 bases between them. As DNA, the CDR3 is TGCGCCACCACCCCGGGACTCCGCACAGATACGCAGTATTTT. Translating gives CATTPGLRTDTQYF.

The chain employs TRBV2 and TRBJ2-3, with TRBD2 identical over 7 bases. The CDR3 sequence is 14 residues long. In germline, CDR1 is SNHLY, CDR2 FYNNEI. Trimming at V came to 6 bases and at J to 1 base, leaving 4 bases not matched to a gene. The CDR3 DNA sequence: TGTGCCAGCAGCAGGGACTACCGCACAGATACGCAGTATTTT. This sequence encodes CASSRDYRTDTQYF.

The V gene is TRBV28, the J gene TRBJ2-7, with 9 bases that match TRBD1. Trimming at V came to 2 bases and at J to 2 bases, leaving 4 bases not matched to a gene. CDR1 MDHEN and CDR2 SYDVKM come from the germline V gene. The CDR3 has 15 residues. The CDR3 DNA follows: TGTGCCAGCAGTTTAGGGACAGGGTCCACCTACGAGCAGTACTTC. Its translation is CASSLGTGSTYEQYF.

The V gene is TRBV24-1, the J gene TRBJ1-5; D is undetermined. V was clipped by 0 bases and J by 7 bases, with 9 bases between them. This CDR3 is 14 amino acids long. In germline, CDR1 is KGHDR, CDR2 SFDVKD. CDR3 sequence (DNA): TGTGCCACCAGTGATTTGAACAGCCCCCAGCCCCAGCATTTT. Translation: CATSDLNSPQPQHF.

The rearrangement links TRBV29-1 to TRBJ2-7; D remains ambiguous. The CDR3 sequence is 12 residues long. CDR1 SQVTM and CDR2 ANQGSEA come from the germline V gene. Trimming removed 7 bases at V and 0 bases at J, with 10 bases between. CDR3 protein: CSAVGSSYEQYF. CDR3 sequence (DNA): TGCAGCGCCGTGGGCAGCTCCTACGAGCAGTACTTC.

This sequence joins TRBV19 and TRBJ2-7; D may be TRBD2 (6 bases). Germline CDR1 and CDR2: LNHDA and SQIVND (reference sequence). The CDR3 runs 13 residues. V dropped 3 bases and J dropped 5 bases, with 11 bases sitting between them. In DNA, the CDR3 is TGTGCCAGTAGTATCCTAGCGAGGCACGAGCAGTACTTC. Its translation: CASSILARHEQYF.

The V call is TRBV6-1, the J call TRBJ2-1, with 8 bases that match TRBD1. Germline V gene sequence: CDR1 MNHNS, CDR2 SASEGT. V dropped 2 bases and J dropped 6; count of bases not matched to a gene: 6. The CDR3 covers 15 residues. CDR3 loop: CASSEYQGAGNEQFF. CDR3 DNA: TGTGCCAGCAGTGAATACCAGGGGGCTGGCAATGAGCAGTTCTTC.

The V and J genes are TRBV6-2 or TRBV6-3 and TRBJ1-1; D not certain. The V and J ends lost 2 bases and 4 bases respectively, with 5 bases between them. CDR3 length: 12 residues. CDR1 and CDR2 from the germline V gene are MNHEY and SVGEGT. CDR3 sequence (DNA): TGTGCCAGCAGTTACGTTGGCACTGAAGCTTTCTTT. It translates to CASSYVGTEAFF.

The chain couples TRBV2 to TRBJ2-1; no firm D call. This CDR3 is built from 10 residues. Trimming took off 8 bases at V and 4 bases at J, with 3 bases between the two ends. The germline V gene encodes CDR1 SNHLY and CDR2 FYNNEI. The CDR3 DNA reads as TGTGCCAGCGAGTACAATGAGCAGTTCTTC. This translates into CASEYNEQFF.

V usage is TRBV5-1 and J usage is TRBJ1-4, with a possible D match to TRBD1 (5 bases). Trimming shortened V by 0 bases and J by 8 bases, and 14 bases separated the two germline ends. CDR1 SGHRS and CDR2 YFSETQ come from the germline V gene. The CDR3 is 15 amino acids. CDR3 in DNA: TGCGCCAGCAGCTTGGTCGGGCAGGGAGGGGAAAAACTGTTTTTT. Its protein product is CASSLVGQGGEKLFF.

The J gene is TRBJ1-4, the V gene TRBV4-1, with TRBD1 identical over 7 bases. The CDR3 is made up of 17 amino acids. The V gene's germline CDR1 is MGHRA and CDR2 YSYEKL. The ends lost 6 bases at V and 5 bases at J; junction bases unmatched: 15. In DNA form, the CDR3 reads TGCGCCAGCAGTACCTCGGGACAGCTCCCGGGAAATGAAAAACTGTTTTTT. It translates to CASSTSGQLPGNEKLFF.

The chain joins TRBV6-1 to TRBJ2-5, with TRBD1 matching over 8 bases. The germline CDR1 and CDR2 sequences are MNHNS and SASEGT. The CDR3 has 17 amino acids. Trimming removed 4 bases from V and 4 bases from J; junction bases left unmatched: 14. The CDR3 DNA sequence: TGTGCCAGCAGTGTAGGCTCGACCGGCAGGGGGCCAGAGACCCAGTACTTC. Its protein is CASSVGSTGRGPETQYF.

V gene TRBV27 combines with J gene TRBJ2-7; 7 nucleotides agree with TRBD1. The V gene's germline CDR1 is MNHEY and CDR2 SMNVEV (reference sequence). This CDR3 has 14 residues. V shed 5 bases, J shed 1 base, and the junction held 5 bases outside the gene matches. CDR3 bases: TGTGCCAGCAGTCTTACAGGGGTGTCCTACGAGCAGTACTTC. Its translation: CASSLTGVSYEQYF.

The chain has TRBV7-9 and TRBJ2-6; 7 bases match TRBD1. Germline CDR1 reads SEHNR; CDR2 reads FQNEAQ (reference sequence). CDR3 length equals 19 residues. Trimming removed 0 bases from V and 0 bases from J; junction bases left unmatched: 8. The CDR3 nucleotides are TGTGCCAGCAGCTTAGCCCCGGGACAGAGAGACTCTGGGGCCAACGTCCTGACTTTC. It codes for CASSLAPGQRDSGANVLTF.

The rearrangement links TRBV30 to TRBJ1-2; 10 bases are shared with TRBD1. This CDR3 spans 13 amino acids. Trimming removed 4 bases from V and 2 bases from J; junction bases left unmatched: 1. Per germline, CDR1 GTSNPN and CDR2 SVGIG (reference sequence). The CDR3 sequence: CAWTGQGNYGYTF. The DNA of the CDR3 is TGTGCCTGGACGGGACAGGGGAACTATGGCTACACCTTC. The complete variable domain, with remaining parts taken from reference TRBV30 and TRBJ1-2, reads SQTIHQWPATLVQPVGSPLSLECTVEGTSNPNLYWYRQAAGRGLQLLFYSVGIGQISSEVPQNLSASRPQDRQFILSSKKLLLSDSGFYLCAWTGQGNYGYTFGSGTRLTVV.

This chain connects TRBV7-2 to TRBJ1-2; TRBD1 is a possible D gene (6 bases). CDR1 SGHTA and CDR2 FQGNSA come from the germline V gene. Trimming stripped 3 bases from V and 0 bases from J, with 11 bases between. This CDR3 comprises 15 residues. This CDR3 reads CASSFSKGANYGYTF. DNA for the CDR3: TGTGCCAGCAGCTTTTCTAAGGGGGCTAACTATGGCTACACCTTC. The full variable domain, completed using reference TRBV7-2 and TRBJ1-2, is GAGVSQSPSNKVTEKGKDVELRCDPISGHTALYWYRQSLGQGLEFLIYFQGNSAPDKSGLPSDRFSAERTGGSVSTLTIQRTQQEDSAVYLCASSFSKGANYGYTFGSGTRLTVV.

The chain is built from TRBV7-3 and TRBJ2-2, with D unresolved. The V gene lost 6 bases and the J gene lost 5 bases, with 16 bases spanning the gap. CDR1 and CDR2 (germline): SGHTA, FQGTGA. The CDR3 is 15 amino acids. Here the CDR3 DNA reads TGTGCCAGCAGTCCCACCGGCGACCGGACCGGGGAGCTGTTTTTT. This sequence encodes CASSPTGDRTGELFF.